Listed below are T cell receptor beta chains from one sample, sequenced in a study of technical replicates of blood from a handful of donors. Clones were sequenced by immunoSEQ multiplex PCR, and TCRdb holds only the in-frame ones, with some missing. The repertoire includes around 73,000 clones, 90% of them detected once, and about 4.7% sits in the top ten. The sample consisted of PBMCs. The receptors were sampled from a human donor in good health. Some clones in this sample may be carry-over from other donors' samples. CDR3s include the opening cysteine and the closing phenylalanine or tryptophan. Only part of the rows carry a size: once, few, many, or a class if the clone is expanded.

J | V | size | CDR3
TRBJ2-7 | TRBV2 | . | CASGQVYEQYF
TRBJ1-2 | TRBV7-9 | . | CASSLTSWTGGGYTF
TRBJ1-4 | TRBV6-6 | . | CASRETGSNNEKLFF
TRBJ2-7 | TRBV4-1 | . | CASSQEYSYSYEQYF
TRBJ2-1 | TRBV10-3 | few | CAVGGGNEQFF
TRBJ2-2 | TRBV5-1 | . | CASSRGQGITGELFF
TRBJ1-1 | TRBV5-6 | . | CASSRQGPNTEAFF
TRBJ2-3 | TRBV28 | once | CASSLSRGTQYF
TRBJ2-7 | TRBV10-3 | . | CATGGGGTNYEQYF
TRBJ2-5 | TRBV7-2 | . | CASSLNLRGTSGEETQYF
TRBJ1-1 | TRBV2 | once | CASTLSSTGAPSEAFF
TRBJ1-3 | TRBV19 | . | CASSMAGIRNTIYF
TRBJ1-2 | TRBV5-1 | . | CASRPTGSNYGYTF
TRBJ1-1 | TRBV4-3 | . | CASSQDRQGTVRAFF
TRBJ2-2 | TRBV4-3 | . | CASSQEAGLAGGRTGELFF
TRBJ1-3 | TRBV7-2 | . | CASSIIMTTSGNTIYF
TRBJ2-5 | TRBV7-2 | . | CASSRTRGETQYF
TRBJ2-7 | TRBV9 | . | CASSATITGSSEQYF
TRBJ1-6 | TRBV6-6 | . | CASSYSTGQNNSPLHF
TRBJ1-4 | TRBV27 | . | CASSDRGLTNEKLFF
TRBJ2-1 | TRBV11-2 | . | CASSPTSGRAYWVF
TRBJ2-5 | TRBV7-7 | . | CASSASRETQYF
TRBJ1-2 | TRBV29-1 | . | CSVEEVSGNYGYTF
TRBJ1-1 | TRBV2 | . | CASSSGTEGSEAFF
TRBJ1-1 | TRBV6-1 | . | CASSEAARRNTEAFF
TRBJ2-1 | TRBV4-2 | . | CASSQETSSNEQFF
TRBJ1-2 | TRBV4-1 | . | CASSQVGQRGGYTF
TRBJ1-1 | TRBV4-2 | . | CASAEVGFRFMNTEAFF
TRBJ1-2 | TRBV2 | . | CASSEQATYGYTF
TRBJ1-2 | TRBV7-9 | . | CASSQTGLREGYTF
TRBJ2-7 | TRBV7-2 | . | CASSLVAGGRTSPYEQYF
TRBJ2-5 | TRBV18 | . | CASSPRQGETQYF
TRBJ2-7 | TRBV5-1 | . | CASSLGDREASEQYF
TRBJ1-2 | TRBV12-1 | . | CASHTRVEFYGYTF
TRBJ2-2 | TRBV30 | . | CAWAKRTGVNTGELFF
TRBJ1-2 | TRBV7-9 | . | CASSLTPGSGDYGYTF
TRBJ1-1 | TRBV2 | few | CASSVIQGNTEAFF